The 16 T cell receptor beta chains presented below share a single source sample, sequenced in a study of blood T cell repertoires in COVID-19. Method: immunoSEQ multiplex PCR; TCRdb's copy keeps in-frame clones and lacks some. This sample has around 140,000 clones, with approximately 84% found just once. The sequenced sample consisted of peripheral blood. The receptors were gathered from a woman over 75 with acute or convalescent COVID-19.

The rearrangement links TRBV29-1 to TRBJ2-1, with D possibly being TRBD1 (6 bases). Trimming pared 4 bases from V and 3 bases from J, leaving 13 bases between. Germline-derived CDR1 and CDR2 are SQVTM and ANQGSEA. The CDR3 has 14 amino acids. CDR3 residues: CSVGTDPIYNEQFF. In nucleotides, the CDR3 is TGCAGCGTTGGGACAGACCCTATCTACAATGAGCAGTTCTTC.

The chain employs TRBV2 and TRBJ1-2; D is undetermined. CDR1 and CDR2 from the germline V gene are SNHLY and FYNNEI. The CDR3 is made up of 15 amino acids. Trimming removed 6 bases at V and 1 base at J, with 15 bases between. The CDR3 DNA follows: TGTGCCAGCAGCGGGAGCCGGAGAATTAACTATGGCTACACCTTC. This gives the protein CASSGSRRINYGYTF. The full variable domain, rest sourced from reference TRBV2 and TRBJ1-2, is EPEVTQTPSHQVTQMGQEVILRCVPISNHLYFYWYRQILGQKVEFLVSFYNNEISEKSEIFDDQFSVERPDGSNFTLKIRSTKLEDSAMYFCASSGSRRINYGYTFGSGTRLTVV.

The chain uses TRBV2 and TRBJ2-5; perhaps TRBD1 as D (5 bases). The CDR3 extends over 13 amino acids. With 0 bases removed from V and 7 bases from J, the gap between germline ends came to 9 bases. The germline V gene has CDR1 SNHLY and CDR2 FYNNEI. The CDR3 reads CASSEAGAGTQYF. As DNA, the CDR3 is TGTGCCAGCAGTGAAGCTGGGGCCGGGACCCAGTACTTC.

The rearrangement links TRBV5-1 to TRBJ2-7; TRBD1 might be the D (6 bases). Trimming removed 4 bases at V and 2 bases at J, with 13 bases between. The CDR3 runs 14 residues. Germline lookup yields CDR1 SGHRS and CDR2 YFSETQ. Here the CDR3 reads CASSQGQMAYEQYF. The CDR3 DNA sequence: TGCGCCAGCAGCCAAGGACAGATGGCCTACGAGCAGTACTTC.

The chain uses TRBV2 and TRBJ2-1, with a possible D match to TRBD2 (5 bases). This CDR3 contains 15 residues. The germline V gene encodes CDR1 SNHLY and CDR2 FYNNEI. Trimming stripped 3 bases from V and 7 bases from J, with 16 bases between. The chain's CDR3 is CASSDGTSVRNEQFF. CDR3 DNA: TGTGCCAGCAGTGATGGTACTAGTGTTAGGAATGAGCAGTTCTTC.

The V gene is TRBV18, the J gene TRBJ1-5; the D gene is possibly TRBD1 (5 bases). Germline CDR1 reads KGHSH; CDR2 reads LQKENI. The CDR3 sequence is 13 residues long. Deletions cut 5 bases from V and 1 base from J, with 6 bases between. The CDR3 DNA sequence: TGTGCCAGCTCAGCAGGGAGCAATCAGCCCCAGCATTTT. Protein: CASSAGSNQPQHF.

The CDR3 nucleotides read TGTGCCAGCAGCTTAGAGGGACAGCGAGTCACCGGGGAGCTGTTTTTT. It encodes CASSLEGQRVTGELFF. The genes are TRBV7-2 and TRBJ2-2; 7 positions match TRBD1. Germline lookup yields CDR1 SGHTA and CDR2 FQGNSA. With 1 base clipped from V and 4 bases from J, the junction kept 6 bases outside the gene matches. The CDR3 sequence is 16 residues long.

The chain couples TRBV19 to TRBJ1-1, with D possibly matching TRBD1 (6 bases). From germline, CDR1 is LNHDA and CDR2 SQIVND (reference sequence). V was clipped by 9 bases and J by 0 bases, with 8 bases between them. The CDR3 has 12 amino acids. The CDR3 protein is CASRDMNTEAFF. CDR3 in DNA: TGTGCCAGCCGGGACATGAACACTGAAGCTTTCTTT.

This sequence joins TRBV29-1 and TRBJ1-2; possibly TRBD1 for D (5 bases). CDR1 and CDR2 (germline): SQVTM, ANQGSEA. This CDR3 comprises 16 residues. V was pared by 7 bases and J by 2 bases, with 23 bases between. In DNA, the CDR3 is TGCAGCGCTAGAACAGGTTTTTTCCCGATGAACTATGGCTACACCTTC. The encoded protein is CSARTGFFPMNYGYTF.

The chain combines TRBV19 with TRBJ2-2; TRBD1 aligns across 7 bases. With V trimmed by 5 bases and J by 3 bases, 12 bases remained unmatched. Germline V gene data show CDR1 as LNHDA and CDR2 as SQIVND (reference sequence). This CDR3 has 17 residues. The CDR3: CASSPPRQGPYTGELFF. CDR3 DNA sequence: TGTGCCAGTAGTCCCCCTCGACAGGGTCCCTACACCGGGGAGCTGTTTTTT.

The rearrangement links TRBV11-2 to TRBJ2-1; the match to TRBD2 covers 11 bases. With 5 bases clipped from V and 4 bases from J, the junction kept 7 bases outside the gene matches. Germline V gene data show CDR1 as SGHAT and CDR2 as FQNNGV. The CDR3 length is 16 residues. The CDR3 reads CASSIPGTSGYNEQFF. The CDR3, as DNA: TGTGCCAGCAGCATACCCGGGACTAGCGGATACAATGAGCAGTTCTTC. The whole variable domain, filled in from reference TRBV11-2 and TRBJ2-1, reads EAGVAQSPRYKIIEKRQSVAFWCNPISGHATLYWYQQILGQGPKLLIQFQNNGVVDDSQLPKDRFSAERLKGVDSTLKIQPAKLEDSAVYLCASSIPGTSGYNEQFFGPGTRLTVL.

The chain has TRBV30 and TRBJ2-7; 11 bases align to TRBD1. Looked up from germline, CDR1 is GTSNPN and CDR2 is SVGIG (reference sequence). The CDR3 is made up of 18 amino acids. V trimming: 1 base; J trimming: 3 bases; junction bases outside the gene matches: 14. The CDR3 bases are TGTGCCTGGAGTGCCGAGGAATATAGGGACAGGGGGTTCTACGAGCAGTACTTC. It encodes CAWSAEEYRDRGFYEQYF.

The V gene is TRBV11-2, the J gene TRBJ2-5, with D unclear. The CDR3 is 12 amino acids. Per germline, CDR1 SGHAT and CDR2 FQNNGV. Trimming stripped 5 bases from V and 3 bases from J, with 7 bases between. This chain's CDR3 is CASSLREETQYF. Written as DNA, the CDR3 is TGTGCCAGCAGCCTCCGGGAAGAGACCCAGTACTTC.

This clone was seen only a few times. This chain links TRBV5-4 with TRBJ2-1; 8 nucleotides align to TRBD2. Germline CDR1 SGHNT, CDR2 YYREEE (reference sequence). This CDR3 comprises 16 residues. With 0 bases clipped from V and 2 bases from J, the junction kept 4 bases outside the gene matches. The CDR3 nucleotides read TGTGCCAGCAGCTTGGGTAGTAGCGGGGCCTACAATGAGCAGTTCTTC. This encodes CASSLGSSGAYNEQFF.

The CDR3 sequence: CASSSAPTGGNGYTF. CDR3 DNA sequence: TGTGCCAGCAGTTCGGCCCCGACAGGGGGGAATGGCTACACCTTC. The chain employs TRBV6-2 or TRBV6-3 and TRBJ1-2, with 9 nucleotides matching TRBD1. V shed 4 bases, J shed 6 bases, and the junction held 9 bases outside the gene matches. CDR1 and CDR2 (germline): MNHEY, SVGEGT. There are 15 residues in the CDR3.

The chain links TRBV7-2 to TRBJ1-1; the D is unclear. Trimming left V 2 bases short and J 3 bases short, with 7 bases between. Germline loops: CDR1 SGHTA, CDR2 FQGNSA. The CDR3 runs 13 residues. The CDR3 sequence is CASSLNIDTEAFF. In DNA, the CDR3 is TGTGCCAGCAGCTTAAACATCGACACTGAAGCTTTCTTT.